These 28 T cell receptor beta chains originate from one sample sequenced in a study of neurological immune-mediated disorders. Using its own MiXCR run on the 5' RACE reads, TCRdb lists one record per CDR3 protein. The repertoire consists of over 4,500 distinct CDR3 sequences, with under 25% occurring once and the leading ten covering around 47%. Sequencing input: CD8+ T cells from blood. The receptors derive from a woman aged 55-69 years with HTLV-1-associated myelopathy (HAM/TSP).

This clonotype is categorized as large. V gene TRBV9 combines with J gene TRBJ2-1; 8 bases are a match to TRBD1. In germline, CDR1 is SGDLS, CDR2 YYNGEE. The CDR3 runs 14 residues. After removal of 2 bases from V and 3 bases from J, the junction contained 1 base not matched to a gene. The DNA of the CDR3 is TGTGCCAGCAGCGTCACAGGGGGCTACAATGAGCAGTTCTTC. Its protein is CASSVTGGYNEQFF.

The chain employs TRBV5-1 and TRBJ1-2; D gene unclear. The CDR3 consists of 14 residues. Deletions cut 4 bases from V and 4 bases from J, with 14 bases between. CDR1 is SGHRS and CDR2 is YFSETQ in the germline V gene. The CDR3 sequence is CASSPSTGSYGYTF. Written as DNA, the CDR3 is TGCGCCAGCAGCCCGTCGACGGGATCCTATGGCTACACCTTC.

This clonotype counts as medium-sized. The chain joins TRBV3-1 to TRBJ1-1; 8 positions match TRBD1. CDR3 length: 14 residues. Germline CDR1 LGHDT, CDR2 YNNKEL (reference sequence). After removal of 2 bases from V and 5 bases from J, the junction contained 4 bases not matched to a gene. The CDR3 DNA reads as TGTGCCAGCAGCCAAAGACAGGGGCTGACTGAAGCTTTCTTT. It translates to CASSQRQGLTEAFF.

This clonotype was counted at least ten times. This sequence joins TRBV6-6 and TRBJ2-2; D is unresolved. Trimming shortened V by 6 bases and J by 6 bases, and 11 bases separated the two germline ends. The CDR3 has 13 residues. Germline-derived CDR1 and CDR2 are MNHNY and SVGAGI (reference sequence). CDR3 amino acids: CASSSNLSGELFF. The CDR3 DNA sequence: TGTGCCAGCAGCTCCAACCTTTCCGGGGAGCTGTTTTTT.

This clonotype was detected many times. The chain joins TRBV19 to TRBJ1-1; the D is unclear. The CDR3 totals 13 residues. The germline gives CDR1 LNHDA, CDR2 SQIVND (reference sequence). V lost 7 bases and J 0 bases, leaving 9 bases between the germline ends. CDR3 residues: CASTPGLNTEAFF. CDR3 nucleotide sequence: TGTGCCAGTACCCCTGGGCTGAACACTGAAGCTTTCTTT.

By share, this clonotype ranks as medium-sized (0.01 to 0.1%). The chain recombines TRBV5-6 with TRBJ2-2; TRBD1 or TRBD2 may be the D gene (5 bases each). CDR1 is SGHDT, CDR2 YYEEEE, per germline. The CDR3 has 15 amino acids. Trimming cost V 2 bases and J 3 bases, with 11 bases left between them. CDR3 protein: CASSFVQGDTGELFF. DNA of the CDR3: TGTGCCAGCAGCTTTGTTCAGGGAGACACCGGGGAGCTGTTTTTT.

This clonotype is classed as medium-sized (0.01 to 0.1%). The V and J genes are TRBV4-2 and TRBJ2-3; the D gene is possibly TRBD2 (6 bases). Germline V CDR1 and CDR2: LGHNA, YNFKEQ. V lost 4 bases and J lost 1, with 21 bases in between. This CDR3 has 18 residues. CDR3 amino acids: CASSLVIPGEVGTDTQYF. CDR3 coding DNA: TGTGCCAGCAGCCTTGTCATCCCGGGGGAGGTGGGCACAGATACGCAGTATTTT.

This clonotype was observed many times. The chain combines TRBV20-1 with TRBJ1-5, with 8 bases fitting TRBD1. The CDR3 consists of 13 residues. Germline CDR1 is DFQATT and CDR2 is SNEGSKA (reference sequence). V shed 6 bases, J shed 6 bases, and the junction held 7 bases outside the gene matches. In DNA form, the CDR3 reads TGCAGTGCGCAGACAGGGGACAGTCAGCCCCAGCATTTT. It translates to CSAQTGDSQPQHF.

In this sample, this clonotype turned up many times. The chain recombines TRBV6-5 with TRBJ1-3; D ambiguous. The CDR3 loop spans 13 amino acids. The V end was cut by 6 bases, the J end by 3 bases, with 9 bases between. Germline V CDR1 and CDR2: MNHEY, SVGAGI. The CDR3 DNA follows: TGTGCCAGCAGAAGCACGGGTGGAAACACCATATATTTT. Amino acid sequence: CASRSTGGNTIYF.

The chain links TRBV2 to TRBJ2-7; D may be TRBD2 (5 bases). V was trimmed by 8 bases and J by 1 base, leaving 6 bases between them. Per germline, CDR1 SNHLY and CDR2 FYNNEI. The CDR3 sequence is 11 residues long. CDR3 region: CASRDSYEQYF. CDR3 nucleotides: TGTGCCAGCCGGGATTCCTACGAGCAGTACTTC.

The rearrangement uses TRBV9 and TRBJ2-3; the match to TRBD2 covers 12 bases. Trimming removed 3 bases from V and 4 bases from J; junction bases left unmatched: 3. Looked up from germline, CDR1 is SGDLS and CDR2 is YYNGEE. The CDR3 runs to 15 residues. DNA of the CDR3: TGTGCCAGCAGCGCACCTAGCGGGGGGGCAGATACGCAGTATTTT. Its protein is CASSAPSGGADTQYF.

About this clonotype itself: At one of its ends the junction is not consistent with the germline gene, which may arise from a read error. The chain is built from TRBV9 and TRBJ2-1; TRBD2 matches at 8 bases. CDR3 length: 15 amino acids. The germline V gene has CDR1 SGDLS and CDR2 YYNGEE. The CDR3 sequence is CANSFTSGDYNEQFF. The CDR3 nucleotides are TGTGCCAACAGCTTTACTAGCGGAGACTACAATGAGCAGTTCTTC.

By sample fraction, this clonotype is large. The chain recombines TRBV6-6 with TRBJ1-6; D gene ambiguous. CDR3 length: 11 residues. CDR1 and CDR2 from the germline V gene are MNHNY and SVGAGI (reference sequence). Trimming removed 2 bases at V and 19 bases at J, with 12 bases between. CDR3 bases: TGTGCCAGCAGTTACGCCGGGGTTCCACACTTT. It specifies CASSYAGVPHF.

This clonotype has ten or more counts. The V call is TRBV7-8, the J call TRBJ1-4; unclear D gene. CDR1 and CDR2 from the germline V gene are SGHVS and FQNEAQ. The CDR3 totals 15 residues. The V and J ends lost 1 base and 6 bases respectively, with 12 bases between them. Here the CDR3 DNA reads TGTGCCAGCAGCTTAGATGGGGTGATCTATGAAAAACTGTTTTTT. Translating gives CASSLDGVIYEKLFF.

This clonotype showed up many times. This chain uses TRBV20-1 with TRBJ2-3, with 8 bases identical to TRBD2. V lost 6 bases to trimming and J lost 6 bases; unmatched junction nucleotides: 2. The CDR3 sequence is 11 residues long. Looked up from germline, CDR1 is DFQATT and CDR2 is SNEGSKA (reference sequence). The CDR3 coding sequence is TGCAGTGCGTCTAGCGGGGATACGCAGTATTTT. This translates into CSASSGDTQYF.

J is TRBJ2-7 and V is TRBV27; 8 nucleotides agree with TRBD2. The CDR3 sequence is 16 residues long. J gave up 4 bases and V 5 bases, and 13 bases lay outside the gene matches. Germline V lookup: CDR1 MNHEY, CDR2 SMNVEV (reference sequence). As DNA, the CDR3 is TGTGCCAGCAGTCCGGGACTAGAGGGGGGCACGTACGAGCAGTACTTC. It is translated as CASSPGLEGGTYEQYF.

The chain uses TRBV6-5 and TRBJ2-7, with TRBD2 identical over 11 bases. With V trimmed by 5 bases and J by 3 bases, 6 bases remained unmatched. The CDR3 spans 15 residues. Germline CDR1 reads MNHEY; CDR2 reads SVGAGI. This CDR3 reads CASSEGLAADYEQYF. The CDR3 nucleotides are TGTGCCAGCAGTGAGGGACTAGCGGCAGACTACGAGCAGTACTTC.

Many counts were recorded for this clonotype. The chain links TRBV7-2 to TRBJ1-2; TRBD1 might be the D (6 bases). Germline-derived CDR1 and CDR2 are SGHTA and FQGNSA. Trimming pared 1 base from V and 2 bases from J, leaving 14 bases between. The CDR3 totals 16 residues. The chain's CDR3 is CASSLDSAGANYGYTF. DNA for the CDR3: TGTGCCAGCAGCTTAGATTCTGCAGGGGCCAACTATGGCTACACCTTC.

V and J are TRBV20-1 and TRBJ2-7, with 11 bases identical to TRBD2. Germline V CDR1 and CDR2: DFQATT, SNEGSKA (reference sequence). V shed 0 bases and J 8 bases; nucleotides not matched to a gene: 9. The CDR3 is 15 residues long. The CDR3 protein is CSARDTASGGFKQYF. The CDR3 DNA follows: TGCAGTGCTAGAGATACCGCTAGCGGGGGGTTCAAGCAGTACTTC.

This clonotype is medium-sized (0.01 to 0.1%) in the sample. The chain employs TRBV9 and TRBJ2-5; 11 nucleotides align to TRBD2. This CDR3 region has 15 residues. The ends lost 3 bases at V and 3 bases at J; junction bases unmatched: 4. Germline assignment: CDR1 SGDLS and CDR2 YYNGEE. The CDR3: CASSDPTSGEETQYF. CDR3 nucleotide sequence: TGTGCCAGCAGCGATCCGACTAGCGGGGAAGAGACCCAGTACTTC.

This clonotype was detected many times. The rearrangement joins TRBV7-8 to TRBJ2-2; D tentatively reads TRBD1 or TRBD2 (5 bases each). V was trimmed by 2 bases and J by 2 bases, leaving 12 bases between them. In germline, CDR1 is SGHVS, CDR2 FQNEAQ. The CDR3 is 16 amino acids. CDR3 residues: CASSLWGTPNTGELFF. Written as DNA, the CDR3 is TGTGCCAGCAGCTTATGGGGGACCCCTAACACCGGGGAGCTGTTTTTT.

The chain has TRBV12-3 or TRBV12-4 and TRBJ2-3; D is ambiguous. The CDR3 is made up of 15 amino acids. V was pared by 5 bases and J by 4 bases, with 16 bases between. The CDR3 here is CASSQPLPSSDTQYF. In nucleotides, the CDR3 is TGTGCCAGCAGTCAACCCCTGCCGAGCTCAGATACGCAGTATTTT.

This clonotype ranks as medium-sized. This rearrangement joins TRBV5-1 to TRBJ2-7; unclear D gene. Germline V gene data show CDR1 as SGHRS and CDR2 as YFSETQ. Trimming cost V 0 bases and J 3 bases, with 7 bases left between them. This CDR3 region has 13 residues. This chain's CDR3 is CASSLEGNYEQYF. The CDR3 region has the DNA TGCGCCAGCAGCTTGGAGGGCAACTACGAGCAGTACTTC. The whole variable domain, filled in from reference TRBV5-1 and TRBJ2-7, reads KAGVTQTPRYLIKTRGQQVTLSCSPISGHRSVSWYQQTPGQGLQFLFEYFSETQRNKGNFPGRFSGRQFSNSRSEMNVSTLELGDSALYLCASSLEGNYEQYFGPGTRLTVT.

The sample holds many counts of this clonotype. V and J are TRBV20-1 and TRBJ2-3, with a tentative D call TRBD2 (6 bases). Deletions cut 5 bases from V and 0 bases from J, with 21 bases between. The CDR3 runs 17 residues. Germline values: CDR1 DFQATT, CDR2 SNEGSKA (reference sequence). The CDR3 DNA is TGCAGTGCTGCCGGGCCACCCAGAAGCGGGAGCACAGATACGCAGTATTTT. It codes for CSAAGPPRSGSTDTQYF.

There are many counts of this clonotype. The V gene is TRBV7-9, the J gene TRBJ2-7, with a tentative D call TRBD2 (6 bases). Trimming removed 1 base at V and 2 bases at J, with 9 bases between. The CDR3 covers 14 residues. Germline V gene lookup returns CDR1 SEHNR and CDR2 FQNEAQ (reference sequence). The CDR3 loop is CASSLELAPYEQYF. CDR3 sequence (DNA): TGTGCCAGCAGCTTAGAACTAGCCCCCTACGAGCAGTACTTC.

This clonotype appeared many times. The chain is built from TRBV12-3 or TRBV12-4 and TRBJ2-1, with D maybe TRBD2 (5 bases). V was clipped by 2 bases and J by 8 bases, with 22 bases between them. The CDR3 contains 17 residues. The CDR3 spells CASSLWTSWTFGDEQFF. The CDR3 DNA sequence: TGTGCCAGCAGTTTATGGACTTCATGGACGTTTGGGGATGAGCAGTTCTTC.

This clonotype came up a few times. The chain combines TRBV15 with TRBJ1-1, with D uncertain. CDR1 and CDR2 (germline): LNHNV, YYDKDF (reference sequence). This CDR3 is built from 13 residues. V was clipped by 1 base and J by 5 bases, with 8 bases between them. The CDR3, as DNA: TGTGCCACCAGCAGAGTGGGGAAAACTGAAGCTTTCTTT. It specifies CATSRVGKTEAFF.

The chain has TRBV20-1 and TRBJ2-5; the match to TRBD2 covers 15 bases. Trimming removed 8 bases from V and 0 bases from J; junction bases left unmatched: 4. CDR1 and CDR2 from the germline V gene are DFQATT and SNEGSKA (reference sequence). The CDR3 has 15 amino acids. Here the CDR3 reads CSPGLAGGHQETQYF. CDR3 DNA sequence: TGCAGTCCGGGACTAGCGGGGGGCCACCAAGAGACCCAGTACTTC.